These T cell receptor beta chains were read from a single sample in a study of siplizumab effects on memory and regulatory T cells. Generated by immunoSEQ multiplex PCR, the TCRdb table keeps only in-frame clones and is missing some. The table has around 100,000 clones, approximately 91% seen once; the top ten hold 0.13% to 0.15%. The sequencing sample was made of CD4+ T cells sorted from blood. These receptor sequences come from a human donor in good health. Each CDR3 is given with its conserved first and last residue. The D gene is left open where the match is weak. Where a row states a size, it is once, few, many or the class of an expanded clone; other rows omit it.

j_call clone_size v_call d_call cdr3_aa cdr3_nt
TRBJ2-7 - TRBV7-9 - CASSSRGGVNYEQYF TGTGCCAGCAGCTCCCGGGGCGGGGTCAACTACGAGCAGTACTTC
TRBJ1-2 once TRBV28 TRBD1 CATRGSTNYGYTF TGTGCCACCAGGGGGTCCACTAACTATGGCTACACCTTC
TRBJ1-6 - TRBV18 TRBD1 CASSPNGQGNNSPLHF TGTGCCAGCTCACCTAACGGACAGGGTAACAATTCACCCCTCCACTTT
TRBJ1-4 - TRBV6-5 - CASSPGLWAEKLFF TGTGCCTCCTCTCCGGGACTCTGGGCTGAAAAACTGTTTTTT
TRBJ2-5 - TRBV5-1 - CASSADTRASGTQYF TGCGCCAGCAGCGCGGATACACGGGCCAGTGGGACCCAGTACTTC
TRBJ2-7 - TRBV6-1 - CASSDGGGIYEQYF TGTGCCAGCAGTGATGGAGGTGGGATCTACGAGCAGTACTTC
TRBJ2-3 - TRBV9 TRBD1 CASSVGRQGYTDTQYF TGTGCCAGCAGCGTAGGTAGACAGGGATACACAGATACGCAGTATTTT
TRBJ1-1 - TRBV28 TRBD1 CASNPGGNTEAFF TGTGCCAGCAACCCAGGGGGGAACACTGAAGCTTTCTTT
TRBJ2-1 - TRBV19 - CASSRGEQFF TGTGCCAGTAGTAGGGGTGAGCAGTTCTTC
TRBJ2-3 - TRBV11-1 - CASSRITDTQYF TGTGCCAGCAGCCGAATCACAGATACGCAGTATTTT
TRBJ2-7 - TRBV18 - CASSPPSAYEQYF TGTGCCAGCTCACCACCCTCAGCCTACGAGCAGTACTTC
TRBJ2-7 - TRBV11-2 TRBD1 CASSLRLTGGYEQYF TGTGCCAGCAGCTTACGACTGACAGGGGGCTACGAGCAGTACTTC
TRBJ1-6 - TRBV9 - CASSVGWEGNSPLHF TGTGCCAGCAGCGTAGGGTGGGAAGGCAATTCACCCCTCCACTTT
TRBJ2-3 - TRBV25-1 TRBD2 CASSEKGLAGGSDTQYF TGTGCCAGCAGTGAAAAAGGACTAGCGGGGGGATCAGATACGCAGTATTTT
TRBJ2-5 - TRBV4-1 - CASSQRSGVETQYF TGCGCCAGCAGCCAACGTTCAGGGGTGGAGACCCAGTACTTC
TRBJ2-3 - TRBV7-9 - CASSSFRGAGDTQYF TGTGCCAGCAGCTCGTTCAGGGGCGCGGGGGATACGCAGTATTTT
TRBJ2-1 - TRBV11-3 - CASSLGLGGASYEQFF TGTGCCAGCAGCTTGGGTTTAGGGGGGGCGTCGTATGAGCAGTTCTTC
TRBJ2-7 once TRBV19 - CASSTAGGYEQYF TGTGCCAGTAGTACCGCTGGGGGCTACGAGCAGTACTTC
TRBJ1-1 few TRBV27 - CASSAEMNTEAFF TGTGCCAGCAGTGCCGAGATGAACACTGAAGCTTTCTTT
TRBJ1-6 medium-sized TRBV7-2 - CASSPGVTLHF TGTGCCAGCAGCCCCGGGGTCACCCTCCACTTT
TRBJ1-6 - TRBV5-1 - CASSLWQLRGDSPLHF TGCGCCAGCAGCTTGTGGCAGCTCCGGGGGGATTCACCCCTCCACTTT
TRBJ2-3 - TRBV6-6 TRBD1 CASRLGTGGTDTQYF TGTGCCAGCAGACTCGGGACAGGGGGCACAGATACGCAGTATTTT
TRBJ2-1 - TRBV7-3 TRBD2 CASSMGLEGEQFF TGTGCCAGCAGCATGGGACTAGAAGGTGAGCAGTTCTTC
TRBJ1-2 - TRBV9 TRBD1 CASSEDRVSNSLGYTF TGTGCCAGCAGTGAGGACAGGGTCAGCAATAGTCTTGGCTACACCTTC
TRBJ2-2 - TRBV7-9 - CASSSRAGQNTGELFF TGTGCCAGCAGCTCCAGGGCGGGACAGAACACCGGGGAGCTGTTTTTT
TRBJ1-5 - TRBV19 TRBD1 CASKGTENQPQHF TGTGCCAGTAAAGGGACAGAAAATCAGCCCCAGCATTTT
TRBJ2-1 - TRBV20-1 - CSARQHNEQFF TGCAGTGCTAGACAGCACAATGAGCAGTTCTTC
TRBJ1-5 - TRBV5-6 - CASSLGWANSNQPQHF TGTGCCAGCAGCTTGGGTTGGGCGAATAGCAATCAGCCCCAGCATTTT
TRBJ2-4 few TRBV2 TRBD2 CASSVLAEYKNIQYF TGTGCCAGCAGTGTCCTAGCGGAATACAAAAACATTCAGTACTTC
TRBJ1-1 few TRBV18 - CASSPRMGTEAFF TGTGCCAGCTCACCACGTATGGGCACTGAAGCTTTCTTT
TRBJ2-4 - TRBV5-1 TRBD2 CASSPGLVIAKNIQYF TGCGCCAGCAGCCCGGGACTAGTCATAGCCAAAAACATTCAGTACTTC
TRBJ1-2 once TRBV5-6 - CASSLSSGAANYGYTF TGTGCCAGCAGCTTGTCTTCGGGGGCAGCTAACTATGGCTACACCTTC
TRBJ2-3 - TRBV13 - CASSSISGPDTQYF TGTGCCAGCAGCTCCATAAGCGGGCCAGATACGCAGTATTTT
TRBJ2-3 - TRBV7-9 - CASSSSGATDTQYF TGTGCCAGCAGCTCATCGGGGGCCACAGATACGCAGTATTTT
TRBJ1-1 - TRBV18 - CASSPTPNTEAFF TGTGCCAGCTCCCCTACACCGAACACTGAAGCTTTCTTT
TRBJ1-5 - TRBV5-5 - CASSLGGSNQPQHF TGTGCCAGCAGCTTGGGCGGGAGCAATCAGCCCCAGCATTTT
TRBJ1-2 - TRBV5-1 TRBD1 CASSLAQGDAGYTF TGCGCCAGCAGTCTGGCCCAGGGGGACGCTGGCTACACCTTC
TRBJ2-7 - TRBV5-6 - CASSLAPGQSYEQYF TGTGCCAGCAGCTTGGCCCCGGGGCAATCCTACGAGCAGTACTTC
TRBJ2-2 - TRBV10-3 - CAISEDPMDTGELFF TGTGCCATCAGTGAGGACCCTATGGACACCGGGGAGCTGTTTTTT
TRBJ1-5 - TRBV10-3 TRBD1 CAISGGGTGGNQPQHF TGTGCCATCAGTGGGGGAGGGACAGGGGGCAATCAGCCCCAGCATTTT
TRBJ1-6 - TRBV9 TRBD1 CASSAGQNNSPLHF TGTGCCAGCAGCGCGGGACAGAATAATTCACCCCTCCACTTT
TRBJ2-5 - TRBV30 TRBD1 CACTWDRKETQYF TGTGCCTGTACATGGGACAGAAAAGAGACCCAGTACTTC
TRBJ2-6 - TRBV18 - CASSPVSGANVLTF TGTGCCAGCTCACCAGTGTCTGGGGCCAACGTCCTGACTTTC
TRBJ1-1 - TRBV10-3 TRBD1 CAISGQGAAEAFF TGTGCCATCAGTGGACAGGGGGCCGCTGAAGCTTTCTTT
TRBJ1-6 - TRBV5-6 TRBD1 CASSLVTGGRSPLHF TGTGCCAGCAGCTTGGTGACAGGGGGAAGGTCACCCCTCCACTTT
TRBJ2-3 - TRBV5-1 TRBD2 CASRTSGADTQYF TGCGCCAGCAGGACTAGCGGTGCAGATACGCAGTATTTT
TRBJ2-1 - TRBV4-2 TRBD1 CASSQGDRGIGNEQFF TGTGCCAGCAGCCAAGGAGACAGGGGAATCGGCAATGAGCAGTTCTTC
TRBJ1-2 once TRBV5-1 TRBD1 CASSGDRVNYGYTF TGCGCCAGCAGCGGAGACAGGGTTAACTATGGCTACACCTTC
TRBJ2-5 - TRBV4-2 - CASSPGTARETQYF TGTGCCAGCAGCCCCGGGACTGCCCGAGAGACCCAGTACTTC
TRBJ1-1 - TRBV7-3 - CASSLLVSPGTEAFF TGTGCCAGCAGCTTACTCGTCTCTCCGGGCACTGAAGCTTTCTTT
TRBJ2-6 - TRBV7-8 - CASSATGFFGANVLTF TGTGCCAGCAGCGCGACAGGCTTCTTTGGGGCCAACGTCCTGACTTTC
TRBJ1-3 - TRBV5-1 - CASRNDGSSGNTIYF TGCGCCAGCAGAAATGACGGGAGCTCTGGAAACACCATATATTTT
TRBJ2-3 - TRBV7-9 TRBD2 CASSLTSGGWTDTQYF TGTGCCAGCAGCCTCACTAGCGGGGGGTGGACAGATACGCAGTATTTT
TRBJ1-5 - TRBV4-3 - CASSQDSTQPQHF TGCGCCAGCAGCCAAGATTCAACTCAGCCCCAGCATTTT
TRBJ1-4 - TRBV30 - CAWSRTTTNEKLFF TGTGCCTGGAGTCGGACAACAACTAATGAAAAACTGTTTTTT
TRBJ2-2 - TRBV5-4 - CASSLGRVTGELFF TGTGCCAGCAGCTTGGGTCGGGTAACCGGGGAGCTGTTTTTT
TRBJ1-2 - TRBV29-1 - CSVLEGRWTGYTF TGCAGCGTCTTAGAGGGACGTTGGACCGGCTACACCTTC
TRBJ1-6 - TRBV10-3 - CAITEERRNSPLHF TGTGCCATCACTGAGGAGCGCCGGAATTCACCCCTCCACTTT